This T cell receptor beta chain was identified in a study of cytomegalovirus exposure and HLA in healthy donors. Note on this clone: The antigen is undetermined.

Vbeta (60) and Jbeta (13) primers were used in the PCR. Measured with immunoSEQ multiplex PCR; TCRdb has only the in-frame clones, and not every one. The sample consists of about 200,000 clones, roughly 80% of them appearing once. Study-wide results and limits: The only immune exposure information that was available was CMV serostatus. The investigators catalogued 150 to 200 TCR beta chains as cytomegalovirus-associated. A cluster of highly shared sequence variants was likely a sequencing artifact.

Input material: PBMCs. The receptor was derived from a man aged 45-65 years in good health and CMV-seronegative.

This chain's CDR3 is CASSKATTKYNEQFF. CDR3 DNA sequence: TGTGCCAGCAGCAAAGCCACTACGAAATACAATGAGCAGTTCTTC. V and J are TRBV21-1 and TRBJ2-1; TRBD2, the table's D call, was not compared with the DNA. TRBV21-1 counts as a pseudogene. The CDR3 runs 15 residues.